This paragraph reports one TCR beta chain. Its antigen target is currently unknown. Base qualities are not recorded, but no much larger clone differs from it by a single base. These data belong to a study of blood T cell repertoires in COVID-19 (TCRdb year 2020). Study-level background: Samples from collaborators originated in the United States, Italy and Spain and spanned both the acute and convalescent phases of COVID-19. Subjects who had been exposed to COVID-19, were actively infected with it, or had recovered from it provided the deeply sampled blood TCRbeta repertoires that made up the dataset. Samples were obtained from the ongoing ImmuneRACE study (first 160 participants) and from over 1,000 subjects provided by 6 global collaborators. Where available, HLA class I and class II types were obtained from metadata supplied by the sample provider rather than from assay-based typing. The material from the prospective study consisted of cDNA or gDNA derived from T cells, B-cell-depleted T cells, or PBMCs. Nearly every sample came with metadata listing a de-identified subject ID, COVID-19 status, age in years and sex. A freely available public database, intended as a resource for researchers studying the immune response to SARS-CoV-2, is where the repertoires were released. Broader findings and caveats from the paper: How much clinical and demographic metadata was included differed by source and by participant, and the metadata was provided uncurated.

TCRbeta CDR3 regions were amplified from genomic DNA by means of the immunoSEQ Assay, a bias-controlled multiplex PCR. Turning to the authors' computational methods: The number of nucleated cells in each sample was estimated by amplification of reference gene primers within the assay. To quantify the absolute abundance of each unique TCRbeta CDR3 rearrangement, sequence reads were collapsed and filtered. For each sample, productive Simpson clonality was calculated by taking the square root of Simpson's diversity index across productive rearrangements. Drawn from immuneACCESS, this table holds only the in-frame rearrangements with V and J called that TCRdb kept. Clones are partly lost; checked studies trace under half to an unresolved V gene and leave the rest unexplained. The V and J calls and clone size come from that table; D and trimming were worked out from the DNA. This sample lists 300,000 to 400,000 clones; around 90% were detected once. The top ten clonotypes cover roughly 3% of the sample.

Inclusive of the bounding cysteine and phenylalanine, the CDR3 is 13 residues long. Just the 39-base CDR3 DNA is kept, in frame starting at base 1. Germline trimming: 5 bases from V, 7 bases from J; junction bases outside gene matches: 6. The germline V gene yields SQVTM for CDR1 and ANQGSEA for CDR2. A second Seattle source provided samples from volunteer blood donors who had recovered from COVID-19. Each collaborating institution followed its own protocols to collect whole blood in K2EDTA tubes. For TCRbeta analysis, collaborators shipped samples as frozen whole blood, isolated PBMCs, or DNA extracted from either of those sample types.

The sample taken for sequencing was peripheral blood. The sequence joins TRBV29-1 to TRBJ1-2, with TRBD1 identical over 11 junction bases. This sequence was found in a woman younger than 35 who had recovered from COVID-19. The bases read TGCAGCGTTTACGGGACAGGGGGGTCTGGCTACACCTTC. Its product reads: CSVYGTGGSGYTF.